This T cell receptor beta chain is drawn from a study of cytomegalovirus exposure and HLA in healthy donors. General study points: Later, an analysis showed that TCR beta chains associated with HLA were more clonally expanded than others that were equally common.

The CDR3 runs to 12 residues. CDR1 is MNHEY, CDR2 SMNVEV, per germline (reference sequence). V lost 2 bases and J lost 9, with 8 bases in between. PCR primers comprised 60 Vbeta and 13 Jbeta primers. Here immunoSEQ multiplex PCR was the method, and the copy in TCRdb shows in-frame clones only, minus some. The sample has some 120,000 clones; about 74% are singletons. About this clone itself: As yet, its antigen is unknown.

The receptor comes from a woman aged 45-60 years in good health and CMV-seropositive. Sequencing used PBMCs. The gene calls are TRBV27 and TRBJ1-5, with unresolved D. This CDR3 reads CASSLAGGPQHF. In nucleotides, the CDR3 is TGTGCCAGCAGTTTAGCCGGTGGGCCCCAGCATTTT.